The clone carrying this T cell receptor (beta chain) was seen at least ten times. The sample belongs to a study of regulatory T cells in long-lasting Graves disease. The CDR3 spans 14 residues. V shed 4 bases and J shed 7 bases, with 16 bases lying between them. Germline V gives CDR1 MNHEY, CDR2 SMNVEV (reference sequence). According to the study, TCR beta libraries were built with iRepertoire HTBI primers and CDR3-region Arm-PCR. TCRdb fed the multiplex PCR reads into MiXCR, producing one record per CDR3 protein. The data hold some 350,000 distinct CDR3 sequences, with roughly 15% observed a single time. The time point is: newly diagnosed GD, antithyroid drugs for less than 3 months. The authors made the TCR library using RNA they extracted from PBMCs. These data were also filed under a second study, of T cells in Graves' hyperthyroidism and ophthalmopathy. That paper states: It was uncontrolled infection, other autoimmune disease, pregnancy or lactation that excluded patients. Using the HTBI primer set, a first-round RT-PCR was run on the TCR CDR3. Among thyroid clonotypes expanded above 0.001, most also appeared in blood. A 13 V-J signature model discriminated ophthalmopathy versus stable hyperthyroidism.

This clonotype was sampled from a woman younger than 35 with Graves disease. Source: peripheral blood mononuclear cells (PBMCs), taken at new diagnosis, from a patient treated with antithyroid drugs. This chain uses TRBV27 with TRBJ2-5; D possibly matches TRBD1 or TRBD2 (5 bases each). The CDR3 nucleotides are TGTGCCAGCAGTTCCTGGGACCGCAGTGGGACCCAGTACTTC. Its protein product is CASSSWDRSGTQYF.